Listed here are 7 T cell receptor beta chains from one sample, sequenced in a study of technical replicates of blood from a few donors. The protocol was immunoSEQ multiplex PCR, while the TCRdb copy is restricted to in-frame clones and leaves out a portion. The table lists roughly 62,000 clones, about nine tenths of them singletons. The sample taken for sequencing was PBMCs. Every receptor here comes from a human donor in good health. Some clones in this sample may be carry-over from other donors' samples.

This clone was seen just once. The chain has TRBV2 and TRBJ2-1; the D gene is possibly TRBD2 (5 bases). V shed 5 bases and J shed 9 bases, with 14 bases lying between them. The germline V gene has CDR1 SNHLY and CDR2 FYNNEI. This CDR3 has 13 residues. CDR3 sequence reads: CASSWTESGEQFF. CDR3 in DNA: TGTGCCAGCAGTTGGACGGAAAGCGGTGAGCAGTTCTTC.

The rearrangement uses TRBV6-5 and TRBJ2-6; 8 bases match TRBD2. After removal of 6 bases from V and 2 bases from J, the junction contained 3 bases not matched to a gene. The germline gives CDR1 MNHEY, CDR2 SVGAGI. This CDR3 is built from 15 residues. This CDR3 reads CASSFSGTGANVLTF. Written as DNA, the CDR3 is TGTGCCAGCAGCTTTAGCGGGACTGGGGCCAACGTCCTGACTTTC.

The chain recombines TRBV10-3 with TRBJ1-1; D is ambiguous. V lost 0 bases to trimming and J lost 11 bases, with 10 bases between them. The germline CDR1 and CDR2 sequences are ENHRY and SYGVKD. This CDR3 has 12 residues. The CDR3 DNA sequence: TGTGCCATCAGTGAGTCGACCCGCGGGGCTTTCTTT. Residues: CAISESTRGAFF.

The chain couples TRBV12-1 to TRBJ2-6; the table's D gene call, TRBD1, was not cross checked with the DNA. TRBV12-1 is a known pseudogene. This CDR3 comprises 14 residues. The CDR3 DNA follows: TGTGCCAGCAGCGGACAAAGTCGGGCCAACGTCCTGACTTTC. It codes for CASSGQSRANVLTF.

This chain joins TRBV5-1 and TRBJ2-7, with 15 nucleotides matching TRBD2. The V segment lost 4 bases and the J segment 4 bases; nucleotides outside the gene matches: 6. This CDR3 spans 16 amino acids. The V gene's germline CDR1 is SGHRS and CDR2 YFSETQ. CDR3 sequence: CASSGGTSGRRYEQYF. The CDR3 DNA reads as TGCGCCAGCAGCGGGGGGACTAGCGGGAGGAGGTACGAGCAGTACTTC.

The chain uses TRBV10-3 and TRBJ2-3; 12 bases fit TRBD2. J gave up 2 bases and V 10 bases, and 16 bases lay outside the gene matches. The CDR3 length is 18 residues. CDR1 is ENHRY, CDR2 SYGVKD, per germline. Here the CDR3 reads CATKDLAGGRIYTDTQYF. The CDR3 DNA is TGTGCCACCAAGGACCTAGCGGGGGGGCGAATTTACACAGATACGCAGTATTTT.

The chain uses TRBV11-2 and TRBJ2-3; 9 bases agree with TRBD1. The trim removed 9 bases at V and 3 bases at J, leaving 4 bases unmatched. The CDR3 consists of 13 residues. CDR1 SGHAT and CDR2 FQNNGV come from the germline V gene. CDR3 loop: CASKTGGTDTQYF. CDR3 DNA: TGTGCCAGTAAGACAGGGGGGACAGATACGCAGTATTTT.